Listed below are T cell receptor beta chains from one sample, sequenced in a study of response to subunit inactivated influenza vaccine. MiXCR, applied by TCRdb to the RT-PCR reads, yields one record per CDR3 protein. The sample consists of about 170,000 distinct CDR3 sequences, less than 15% of them appearing once. Another study also made use of these data, one on T cells expressing NK-cell markers.

The sample here was CD8+ T cells sorted from PBMCs, taken about 11 days after vaccination. The receptor set was obtained from a man aged 50-60 years who received an inactivated influenza vaccine. Each CDR3 is given with its conserved first and last residue. Each record gives: D gene, clone size, V gene, J gene, CDR3 protein, CDR3 DNA. A D gene is named only where the DNA matches it firmly. Not all rows give a size; the values are once, few, many and, for expanded clones, a class.

.	.	TRBV5-1	TRBJ1-5	CASSLPTHDPQLYSNQPQHF	TGCGCCAGCAGCTTGCCAACACACGATCCTCAGCTATATAGCAATCAGCCCCAGCATTTT
.	few	TRBV6-2/TRBV6-3	TRBJ2-3	CASSYSPWGDTQYF	TGTGCCAGCAGTTACTCTCCCTGGGGAGATACGCAGTATTTT
.	many	TRBV4-3	TRBJ2-1	CASSQDRGGFNEQFF	TGCGCCAGCAGCCAAGACAGGGGAGGTTTCAATGAGCAGTTCTTC
TRBD2	.	TRBV4-2	TRBJ2-1	CASSPRGAGGDYNEQFF	TGTGCCAGCAGCCCTAGAGGAGCGGGGGGGGATTACAATGAGCAGTTCTTC
.	.	TRBV4-1	TRBJ2-1	CASSQGLPSGAEQFF	TGCGCCAGCAGCCAGGGACTCCCCTCCGGGGCTGAGCAGTTCTTC
.	few	TRBV29-1	TRBJ1-2	CSVVWQLGYTF	TGCAGCGTTGTTTGGCAGCTTGGCTACACCTTC
.	.	TRBV30	TRBJ2-2	CAWEGSDPPRGGGELFF	TGTGCCTGGGAAGGTTCGGACCCTCCACGTGGGGGCGGGGAGCTGTTTTTT
.	.	TRBV11-2	TRBJ2-1	CASSLFFGAEYNEQFF	TGTGCCAGCAGCTTATTTTTCGGGGCGGAGTACAATGAGCAGTTCTTC
.	.	TRBV4-3	TRBJ1-1	CASSQDPNTEAFF	TGCGCCAGCAGCCAAGATCCCAACACTGAAGCTTTCTTT
TRBD1	.	TRBV27	TRBJ1-5	CASSLVTGDNQHQHF	TGTGCCAGCAGTTTAGTGACAGGGGACAATCAGCACCAGCATTTT
TRBD2	few	TRBV20-1	TRBJ2-7	CSASAPGTSGTAGMEQYF	TGCAGTGCTAGCGCACCCGGGACTAGCGGGACCGCCGGGATGGAGCAGTACTTC
.	few	TRBV29-1	TRBJ2-1	CSGELNSYNEQFF	TGCAGCGGGGAGCTGAATTCCTACAATGAGCAGTTCTTC
TRBD2	few	TRBV3-1	TRBJ2-2	CASSQGGLAGRTGELFF	TGTGCCAGCAGCCAAGGCGGACTAGCGGGAAGGACCGGGGAGCTGTTTTTT
.	many	TRBV20-1	TRBJ2-7	CSARDPGPSYEQYF	TGCAGTGCTAGAGACCCCGGGCCCTCCTACGAGCAGTACTTC
.	many	TRBV7-2	TRBJ2-1	CASSLDRSSYNEQFF	TGTGCCAGCAGCTTAGATCGTAGTTCCTACAATGAGCAGTTCTTC
.	.	TRBV19	TRBJ1-1	CASSIEGTDENTEAFF	TGTGCCAGTAGTATAGAGGGTACAGACGAGAACACTGAAGCTTTCTTT
.	many	TRBV28	TRBJ2-3	CASSLGQGLDTQYF	TGTGCCAGCAGTTTAGGGCAGGGACTAGATACGCAGTATTTT
.	.	TRBV10-2	TRBJ2-3	CASSESVGTGTDTQYF	TGCGCCAGCAGTGAGTCGGTAGGAACCGGCACAGATACGCAGTATTTT
.	.	TRBV4-3	TRBJ1-1	CASSQGDMNTEAFF	TGCGCCAGCAGCCAAGGGGATATGAACACTGAAGCTTTCTTT
TRBD2	few	TRBV4-3	TRBJ2-3	CASSQDGTSGSSDTQYF	TGCGCCAGCAGCCAAGACGGGACTAGCGGGAGCTCAGATACGCAGTATTTT
.	many	TRBV29-1	TRBJ2-7	CSVEEGYEQYF	TGCAGCGTTGAAGAGGGGTACGAGCAGTACTTC
TRBD2	.	TRBV28	TRBJ2-1	CASSSISGSSYNEQFF	TGTGCCAGCAGTTCTATCAGCGGGAGCTCCTACAATGAGCAGTTCTTC
TRBD1	.	TRBV6-1	TRBJ1-2	CASRGQAANYGYTF	TGTGCCAGCCGAGGACAGGCAGCTAACTATGGCTACACCTTC
.	few	TRBV28	TRBJ2-7	CASRQVSSYEQYF	TGTGCCAGCAGACAGGTGAGCTCCTACGAGCAGTACTTC
.	.	TRBV11-2	TRBJ2-2	CASPQGQANTGELFF	TGTGCCTCCCCCCAAGGGCAGGCTAACACCGGGGAGCTGTTTTTT
.	.	TRBV28	TRBJ2-7	CASSLTGGLISYEQYF	TGTGCCAGCAGTTTAACGGGGGGCCTGATATCCTACGAGCAGTACTTC
TRBD2	.	TRBV28	TRBJ2-3	CASTLKPSGRSSNFADTQYF	TGTGCCAGCACCCTTAAACCTAGCGGGAGGTCGAGTAACTTCGCCGATACGCAGTATTTT
.	few	TRBV9	TRBJ1-1	CASSPWRENTEAFF	TGTGCCAGCAGCCCCTGGCGGGAGAACACTGAAGCTTTCTTT
TRBD2	few	TRBV20-1	TRBJ2-1	CSARDGGRNSYNEQFF	TGCAGTGCTAGAGACGGCGGGAGGAACTCCTACAATGAGCAGTTCTTC
.	.	TRBV29-1	TRBJ2-1	CSVTARESYEQFF	TGCAGCGTCACCGCTAGAGAGTCTTATGAGCAGTTCTTC
TRBD2	.	TRBV7-9	TRBJ2-3	CASSLTVAGGLTDTQYF	TGTGCCAGCAGCCTCACCGTTGCGGGGGGGCTCACAGATACGCAGTATTTT
TRBD1	.	TRBV7-3	TRBJ2-2	CASSRLTGGIFGELFF	TGTGCCAGCAGCCGACTGACAGGGGGAATTTTCGGGGAGCTGTTTTTT
.	.	TRBV5-1	TRBJ2-1	CASCPDSYNEQFF	TGCGCCAGCTGCCCGGACAGTTACAATGAGCAGTTCTTC
.	.	TRBV6-1	TRBJ2-1	CASGGNSYNEQFF	TGTGCCAGCGGCGGGAACTCCTACAATGAGCAGTTCTTC
TRBD1	few	TRBV11-2	TRBJ1-2	CASSSIPGTGGFGYTF	TGTGCCAGCAGCTCTATCCCTGGGACAGGGGGTTTTGGCTACACCTTC
.	.	TRBV6-1	TRBJ1-1	CASTKNPVTPNTEAFF	TGTGCCAGCACCAAAAACCCCGTGACACCTAACACTGAAGCTTTCTTT
.	.	TRBV7-9	TRBJ2-5	CASSSVTTWARETQYF	TGTGCCAGCAGCTCCGTTACGACCTGGGCCCGGGAGACCCAGTACTTC
TRBD1	few	TRBV9	TRBJ2-5	CASSVGQGVEETQYF	TGTGCCAGCAGCGTAGGACAGGGGGTTGAAGAGACCCAGTACTTC
TRBD2	.	TRBV27	TRBJ2-5	CASSWGEGNQETQYF	TGTGCCAGCAGTTGGGGGGAGGGGAACCAAGAGACCCAGTACTTC
.	once	TRBV2	TRBJ2-7	CASTLRSRGTLDEQYF	TGTGCCAGCACCCTGAGGTCCCGGGGAACCCTCGACGAGCAGTACTTC
.	.	TRBV5-1	TRBJ2-7	CASRLTLGEQYF	TGCGCCAGCAGGTTGACCTTGGGCGAGCAGTACTTC
.	.	TRBV25-1	TRBJ1-1	CASSEGWAEAFF	TGTGCCAGCAGTGAAGGTTGGGCCGAGGCTTTCTTT
TRBD1	.	TRBV5-1	TRBJ2-5	CASSLAGGQGRETQYF	TGCGCCAGCAGCTTGGCCGGCGGACAGGGGAGGGAGACCCAGTACTTC
.	.	TRBV23-1	TRBJ1-1	CASSRLCMNTEAFF	TGCGCCAGCAGTCGGCTCTGCATGAACACTGAAGCTTTCTTT
.	.	TRBV27	TRBJ1-5	CASSLVGGTNQPQHF	TGTGCCAGCAGTTTAGTAGGCGGGACCAATCAGCCCCAGCATTTT
.	few	TRBV3-1	TRBJ2-4	CASSHTGFLAAKNIQYF	TGTGCCAGCAGCCATACAGGGTTCTTGGCTGCCAAAAACATTCAGTACTTC
.	few	TRBV7-9	TRBJ2-3	CASSPVRTSTDTQYF	TGTGCCAGCAGTCCGGTACGGACTAGCACAGATACGCAGTATTTT
.	few	TRBV5-1	TRBJ2-7	CASSHRQASYEQYF	TGCGCCAGCAGCCATCGACAGGCTTCCTACGAGCAGTACTTC
.	many	TRBV12-3/TRBV12-4	TRBJ2-3	CASSFSSPADTQYF	TGTGCCAGCAGTTTTTCGTCGCCCGCAGATACGCAGTATTTT
TRBD2	.	TRBV7-9	TRBJ2-2	CASSLGGGDTGELFF	TGTGCCAGCAGCTTAGGCGGGGGAGACACCGGGGAGCTGTTTTTT
.	.	TRBV4-1	TRBJ2-1	CASSPGLSSYEQFF	TGCGCCAGCAGCCCCGGACTCTCCTCTTATGAGCAGTTCTTC
.	few	TRBV20-1	TRBJ2-7	CSARADPALGHEQYF	TGCAGTGCTAGAGCCGACCCGGCCCTCGGGCACGAGCAGTACTTC
TRBD1	few	TRBV5-6	TRBJ2-2	CASRPGTGGDFAELFF	TGTGCCAGCAGACCCGGGACAGGGGGCGATTTTGCGGAGCTGTTTTTT
.	few	TRBV25-1	TRBJ2-5	CASSGVGLQYF	TGTGCCAGCAGTGGGGTAGGCCTCCAGTACTTC
.	few	TRBV12-3/TRBV12-4	TRBJ2-7	CASSGIGLSYEQYF	TGTGCCAGCAGTGGGATTGGCCTATCCTACGAGCAGTACTTC
.	many	TRBV4-3	TRBJ2-1	CASSQDLAASSYNEQFF	TGCGCCAGCAGCCAAGATTTGGCGGCTAGCTCCTACAATGAGCAGTTCTTC
TRBD2	.	TRBV5-1	TRBJ2-3	CASSLALAGQEDTQYF	TGCGCCAGCAGCTTGGCGCTAGCGGGGCAAGAGGATACGCAGTATTTT
TRBD2	.	TRBV25-1	TRBJ2-1	CASSESPGTTSYNEQFF	TGTGCCAGCAGTGAATCCCCGGGGACTACCTCCTACAATGAGCAGTTCTTC